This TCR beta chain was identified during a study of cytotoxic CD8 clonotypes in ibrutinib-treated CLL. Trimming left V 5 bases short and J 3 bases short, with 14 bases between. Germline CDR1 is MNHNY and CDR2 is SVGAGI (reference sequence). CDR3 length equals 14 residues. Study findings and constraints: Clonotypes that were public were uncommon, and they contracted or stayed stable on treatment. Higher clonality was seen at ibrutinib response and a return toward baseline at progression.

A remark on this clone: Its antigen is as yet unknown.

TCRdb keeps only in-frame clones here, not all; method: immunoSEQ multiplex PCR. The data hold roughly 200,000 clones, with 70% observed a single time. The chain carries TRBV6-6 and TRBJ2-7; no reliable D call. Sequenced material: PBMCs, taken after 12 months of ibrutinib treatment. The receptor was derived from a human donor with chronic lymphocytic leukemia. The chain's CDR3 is CASSPLVPSYEQYF. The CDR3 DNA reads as TGTGCCAGCAGTCCCCTCGTACCCAGCTACGAGCAGTACTTC.